This TCR beta chain was captured in a study of identical twins. Points from the study as a whole: There were fewer insertions in abundant cord blood beta clonotypes, but memory repertoires showed no such pattern. Twin pairs had excess sharing that was weaker in beta out-of-frame sequences. Its conclusions, products of cross-sectional statistical analysis, did not come from following the same donors. Monozygotic twin pairs showed more out-of-frame TCR alpha sharing than models estimated.

The V gene's germline CDR1 is LNHNV and CDR2 YYDKDF (reference sequence). The CDR3 covers 15 residues. V was clipped by 4 bases and J by 6 bases; unmatched bases: 9. In regard to this clonotype: Its antigen is currently unknown.

From the 5' RACE reads, TCRdb called clonotypes with MiXCR, one entry per CDR3 protein. This sample has about 220,000 distinct CDR3 sequences, with roughly 9.4% found just once. Sequencing used memory (CD45RO+) T cells sorted from blood. The chain links TRBV15 to TRBJ2-3; 8 nucleotides line up with TRBD2. This receptor was identified in a woman aged 18-29 years in good health. The CDR3 nucleotides read TGTGCCACCAGCAAAGTTAGCGGGATAGGTGATACGCAGTATTTT. Its protein is CATSKVSGIGDTQYF.